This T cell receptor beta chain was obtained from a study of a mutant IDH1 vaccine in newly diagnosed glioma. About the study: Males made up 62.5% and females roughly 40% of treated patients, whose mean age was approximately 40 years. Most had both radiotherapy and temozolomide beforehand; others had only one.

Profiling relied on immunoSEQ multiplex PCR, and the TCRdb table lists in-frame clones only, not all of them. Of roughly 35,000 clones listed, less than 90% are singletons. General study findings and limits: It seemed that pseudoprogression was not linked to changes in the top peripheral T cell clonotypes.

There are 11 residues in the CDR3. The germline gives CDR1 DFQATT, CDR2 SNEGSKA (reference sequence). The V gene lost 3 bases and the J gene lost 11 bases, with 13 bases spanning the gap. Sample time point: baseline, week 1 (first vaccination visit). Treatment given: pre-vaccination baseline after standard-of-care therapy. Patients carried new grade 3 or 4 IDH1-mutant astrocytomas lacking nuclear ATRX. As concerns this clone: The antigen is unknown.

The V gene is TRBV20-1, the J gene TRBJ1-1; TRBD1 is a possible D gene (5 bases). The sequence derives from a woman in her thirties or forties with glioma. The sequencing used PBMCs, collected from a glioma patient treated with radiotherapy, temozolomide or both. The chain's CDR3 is CSASEGITAFF. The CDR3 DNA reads TGCAGTGCTAGTGAGGGGATCACCGCTTTCTTT.